This TCR beta chain was identified in a study of Ad26.COV2.S vaccination and SARS-CoV-2 variants. Profiled with immunoSEQ multiplex PCR; TCRdb holds only in-frame clones, not every one. The sample includes about 320,000 clones, around 84% of them seen just once. Treatment specified: approximately 18 received Ad26.COV2.S at low or high dose, single or two shots; about 5 received placebo; per-sample allocation not given. Samples analyzed were those drawn on day 63 after the first vaccine or placebo injection. Germline V gene data show CDR1 as SGDLS and CDR2 as YYNGEE. The junction had 10 bases not matched to a gene; V was cut back by 4 bases and J by 7 bases. The CDR3 length is 15 residues.

This chain uses TRBV9 with TRBJ2-2, with 7 positions matching TRBD1. The receptor was derived from a person aged 18 to 65 who received the Ad26.COV2.S COVID-19 vaccine or a placebo. The material sequenced was peripheral blood, taken in a trial of Ad26.COV2.S vaccine versus placebo. The CDR3 sequence is CASSSIPTGDGELFF. DNA for the CDR3: TGTGCCAGCAGCTCTATTCCAACAGGGGACGGGGAGCTGTTTTTT. Supplemented by reference TRBV9 and TRBJ2-2, the full variable domain reads DSGVTQTPKHLITATGQRVTLRCSPRSGDLSVYWYQQSLDQGLQFLIQYYNGEERAKGNILERFSAQQFPDLHSELNLSSLELGDSALYFCASSSIPTGDGELFFGEGSRLTVL.